The 12 T cell receptor beta chains given below trace back to one sample, sequenced in a study of T cells in Graves' hyperthyroidism and ophthalmopathy. RNA transcripts served as the template for amplifying TCR beta CDR3 regions. The HTBI primer set drove a first-round RT-PCR of the TCR CDR3. In TCRdb, the multiplex PCR reads were re-called with MiXCR into one record per CDR3 protein. The sample includes about 530,000 distinct CDR3 sequences, roughly a sixth of them seen just once. The source material was blood. Receptor source: a young woman with Graves' ophthalmopathy.

This clonotype was counted many times. The genes are TRBV29-1 and TRBJ2-3; D uncertain. Germline CDR1 and CDR2: SQVTM and ANQGSEA. This CDR3 has 13 amino acids. The V end lost 1 base, the J end lost 3 bases, and 8 bases lay between the germline ends. Written as DNA, the CDR3 is TGCAGCGTTGAAGTGGCAGCGACAGATACGCAGTATTTT. Protein sequence: CSVEVAATDTQYF.

This clonotype appeared a few times. The CDR3 sequence is CASRQGALEKLFF. Written as DNA, the CDR3 is TGCGCCAGCAGGCAGGGGGCTCTTGAAAAACTGTTTTTT. V gene TRBV5-1 combines with J gene TRBJ1-4, with 8 bases aligning to TRBD1. J lost 7 bases, V lost 5 bases, and 4 bases had no gene match. Germline V gives CDR1 SGHRS, CDR2 YFSETQ. This CDR3 contains 13 residues.

There are many counts of this clonotype. The rearrangement links TRBV30 to TRBJ1-1, with D tentatively TRBD1 (5 bases). The V end lost 0 bases, the J end lost 2 bases, and 16 bases lay between the germline ends. The CDR3 runs 16 residues. CDR1 is GTSNPN and CDR2 is SVGIG in the germline V gene (reference sequence). The CDR3 DNA reads TGTGCCTGGAGTGTACGGTCTCGGGACCACAACACTGAAGCTTTCTTT. Translating gives CAWSVRSRDHNTEAFF.

The chain links TRBV6-1 to TRBJ1-3, with D possibly TRBD1 on 6 matching bases. The CDR3 has 13 amino acids. In germline, CDR1 is MNHNS, CDR2 SASEGT. V was trimmed by 6 bases and J by 9 bases, leaving 15 bases between them. This CDR3 reads CASSKTQGGTIYF. CDR3 in DNA: TGTGCCAGCAGCAAAACACAGGGCGGCACCATATATTTT.

This clonotype was recorded at least ten times. The chain has TRBV7-3 and TRBJ2-3; D not certain. CDR1 SGHTA and CDR2 FQGTGA come from the germline V gene. CDR3 length equals 13 residues. V dropped 1 base and J dropped 1 base, with 3 bases sitting between them. The CDR3 DNA reads as TGTGCCAGCAGCTTAAAGGGCACAGATACGCAGTATTTT. It encodes CASSLKGTDTQYF.

The V and J genes are TRBV19 and TRBJ1-1; D remains unclear. The V and J ends lost 10 bases and 0 bases respectively, with 12 bases between them. Germline CDR1 LNHDA, CDR2 SQIVND (reference sequence). The CDR3 length is 13 residues. This CDR3 reads CATLSGMNTEAFF. Written as DNA, the CDR3 is TGTGCCACCCTCAGCGGAATGAACACTGAAGCTTTCTTT.

The V gene is TRBV6-1, the J gene TRBJ2-2; D possibly corresponds to TRBD1 (6 bases). The CDR3 runs to 16 residues. Germline-derived CDR1 and CDR2 are MNHNS and SASEGT. The V gene lost 6 bases and the J gene lost 2 bases, with 16 bases spanning the gap. The CDR3 DNA reads as TGTGCCAGCAGCCCCTGGACAGAGTTAAACACCGGGGAGCTGTTTTTT. Its protein product is CASSPWTELNTGELFF.

In the case of this clonotype: One junction end does not reproduce the germline sequence, and a read error may be involved. V gene TRBV6-8 combines with J gene TRBJ2-1; 12 bases match TRBD2. Germline V CDR1 and CDR2: MNHGY, SAAAGT. This CDR3 contains 15 residues. CDR3 DNA sequence: TGTGTCAGCGGGCTAGCGGGGGGGCGGAGCAATGAGCAGTTCTTC. Amino acids: CVSGLAGGRSNEQFF.

There are many counts of this clonotype. This chain links TRBV5-1 with TRBJ2-3, with D perhaps matching TRBD1 (5 bases). Per germline, CDR1 SGHRS and CDR2 YFSETQ. The V and J ends lost 0 bases and 4 bases respectively, with 12 bases between them. This CDR3 has 15 amino acids. The CDR3 DNA sequence: TGCGCCAGCAGCTTGGAGGGGATTAACGCAGATACGCAGTATTTT. Its translation is CASSLEGINADTQYF.

This clonotype was seen repeatedly, ten times or more. The chain employs TRBV24-1 and TRBJ1-1; TRBD1 matches at 9 bases. Germline trimming cut 7 bases from V and 1 base from J; bases unmatched to any gene: 3. CDR1 is KGHDR and CDR2 is SFDVKD in the germline V gene. This CDR3 contains 14 residues. CDR3 in amino acids: CATRGQGQNTEAFF. The CDR3, as DNA: TGTGCCACCAGAGGACAGGGGCAGAACACTGAAGCTTTCTTT.

This clonotype was counted many times. This rearrangement joins TRBV2 to TRBJ1-5, with no clear D. The CDR3 is 13 amino acids. Germline values: CDR1 SNHLY, CDR2 FYNNEI. V lost 3 bases, J lost 4 bases, and 7 bases lay in between. The DNA for the CDR3 is TGTGCCAGCAGTGACGGGTTTAATCAGCCCCAGCATTTT. Its translation is CASSDGFNQPQHF. Combining the CDR3 with reference TRBV2 and TRBJ1-5 gives the whole variable domain EPEVTQTPSHQVTQMGQEVILRCVPISNHLYFYWYRQILGQKVEFLVSFYNNEISEKSEIFDDQFSVERPDGSNFTLKIRSTKLEDSAMYFCASSDGFNQPQHFGDGTRLSIL.

This clonotype was picked up many times. The gene calls are TRBV9 and TRBJ1-1; no clear D gene. V lost 0 bases and J lost 1, with 13 bases in between. Germline CDR1 SGDLS, CDR2 YYNGEE. The CDR3 loop spans 16 amino acids. The CDR3 nucleotides read TGTGCCAGCAGCGTAGGAGGAGAGCAGCGGAACACTGAAGCTTTCTTT. The encoded protein is CASSVGGEQRNTEAFF.